Described below is a single T cell receptor beta chain sequence and its context. The target antigen is unknown. The CDR3 runs 13 residues. V dropped 7 bases and J dropped 5; count of bases not matched to a gene: 4. Germline CDR1 reads SQVTM; CDR2 reads ANQGSEA. The data originate from a study of shared clonotypes between healthy human individuals. Looking at the study overall: Every donor yielded three CD4 naive, three CD4 memory, two CD8 naive and one CD8 memory plate.

Generated by immunoSEQ multiplex PCR, the TCRdb table keeps only in-frame clones and is missing some. The data contain 2 million to 2.5 million clones, 85% to 95% of them singletons. Study-wide points: Relative to their counterparts shared across all four donors, non-shared clonotypes exhibited diminished generation probabilities.

This sequence originates from a man aged 18 to 29 in good health. The J gene is TRBJ1-5, the V gene TRBV29-1; 11 nucleotides line up with TRBD1. Sequenced material: naive CD4+ T cells sorted from blood. Subset here: CD45RA+ positively selected. In nucleotides, the CDR3 is TGCAGCGGGCGGGACAGGGGGGATCAGCCCCAGCATTTT. Translating gives CSGRDRGDQPQHF.